This T cell receptor beta chain was documented in a study of blood T cell repertoires in COVID-19. Across the whole study: The United States, Italy and Spain supplied acute and convalescent COVID-19 samples. T cells, B-cell-depleted T cells, or PBMCs supplied cDNA or gDNA.

TCRdb keeps only in-frame clones here, not all; method: immunoSEQ multiplex PCR. This sample carries about 91,000 clones, around 79% of them seen once, and the ten largest clones take roughly a tenth. The CDR3 runs to 14 residues. Trimming shortened V by 7 bases and J by 2 bases, and 12 bases separated the two germline ends. CDR1 and CDR2 (germline): SNHLY, FYNNEI. Specimen: peripheral blood. The clonotype originates from an elderly woman with acute or convalescent COVID-19. V and J are TRBV2 and TRBJ1-3; D may be TRBD1 (5 bases). CDR3 nucleotides: TGTGCCAGCATGCAAGGGGAGGCTGGAAACACCATATATTTT. Translated: CASMQGEAGNTIYF.